Below, 16 T cell receptor beta chains from the same sample are listed, as sequenced in a study of tumor and adjacent non-tumor tissue in lung cancer. Three rounds of nested PCR, following a modified ARM-PCR protocol, produced the TCRbeta library. TCRdb used MiXCR to reprocess the multiplex PCR reads, holding one entry per CDR3 protein. The table includes 60,000 to 80,000 distinct CDR3 sequences, roughly 70% detected once. The template was RNA from unsorted bulk tissue. This non-tumor lung sample came from over 3 cm beyond the tumor edge. Material for sequencing was distant non-tumor lung tissue. The source of these receptors is a woman between 45 and 65 years old with non-small cell lung cancer.

The gene calls are TRBV27 and TRBJ2-1; D is unclear. There are 16 residues in the CDR3. With 6 bases removed from V and 7 bases from J, the gap between germline ends came to 22 bases. Germline-derived CDR1 and CDR2 are MNHEY and SMNVEV (reference sequence). CDR3 residues: CASRQIPRTSRNEQFF. The CDR3 DNA sequence: TGTGCCAGCAGACAAATTCCCCGGACGTCTCGGAATGAGCAGTTCTTC.

This clonotype was detected many times. The chain uses TRBV29-1 and TRBJ2-2; 9 bases agree with TRBD1. This CDR3 region has 15 residues. Losses at the gene ends were 4 bases for V and 1 base for J; bases not matched to a gene: 4. Per the germline V gene, CDR1 is SQVTM and CDR2 is ANQGSEA. The CDR3 loop reads CSVGLTGGNTGELFF. CDR3 in DNA: TGCAGCGTTGGGCTGACAGGGGGGAACACCGGGGAGCTGTTTTTT.

Of note for this clonotype: A much larger clonotype is one base distant, so this may be a read error. The chain uses TRBV6-1 and TRBJ1-5, with D perhaps TRBD1 (6 bases). The CDR3 contains 16 residues. Germline assignment: CDR1 MNHNS and CDR2 SASEGT. V lost 5 bases and J lost 2, with 16 bases in between. For the CDR3, the DNA is TGTGCCAGCAGTCAACGAGGGGGGTCCCGCAATCAGCCCCAGCATTTT. This gives the protein CASSQRGGSRNQPQHF.

As regards this clonotype: One junction end disagrees with the germline gene, perhaps due to a read error. The chain joins TRBV12-3 or TRBV12-4 to TRBJ2-1; a possible D gene is TRBD1 (6 bases). The length of the CDR3 is 13 residues. Here the CDR3 DNA reads TGTACCACCAGTTTTCAGGGGAGCAATAAGCAGTTCTTC. Protein sequence: CTTSFQGSNKQFF.

Comment on this clonotype: Given a much more abundant clone one base away, this may be a read error. The V call is TRBV6-5, the J call TRBJ2-2; 7 positions agree with TRBD2. The germline CDR1 and CDR2 sequences are MNHEY and SVGAGI. The CDR3 spans 15 residues. Written as DNA, the CDR3 is TGTGCCAGCAGCCGTACCGGGAGGATTGGCGGGGAGCCGTTTTTT. It specifies CASSRTGRIGGEPFF.

Comments on this clonotype: A read error may be the cause here, since a much bigger clone is one base away. This chain uses TRBV6-6 with TRBJ2-1; 7 positions match TRBD1. V lost 0 bases and J lost 9; bases outside the gene matches: 11. The CDR3 consists of 16 residues. Germline values: CDR1 MNHNY, CDR2 SVGAGI (reference sequence). In DNA, the CDR3 is TGTGCCAGCAGTTACTCGAGGGTGCCAGGGGGATGTGAGCAGTTCTTC. Translated, it gives CASSYSRVPGGCEQFF.

In regard to this clonotype: This CDR3 fails to terminate in the conserved phenylalanine or tryptophan, so it likely reflects a read error. The chain combines TRBV5-4 with TRBJ1-2; TRBD1 is a possible D gene (5 bases). CDR3 length: 16 residues. CDR1 is SGHNT, CDR2 YYREEE, per germline (reference sequence). CDR3 region: CASSPGRGATPIGYTI. CDR3 nucleotides: TGTGCTAGCAGCCCGGGCAGAGGGGCAACACCTATTGGCTACACCATC.

This clonotype was counted ten times or more. The chain employs TRBV12-3 or TRBV12-4 and TRBJ2-4, with 9 bases aligning to TRBD1. The CDR3 totals 14 residues. After removal of 6 bases from V and 5 bases from J, the junction contained 5 bases not matched to a gene. The CDR3 spells CASSPRTGENIQYF. The CDR3 coding sequence is TGTGCCAGCAGCCCCAGGACAGGGGAAAACATTCAGTACTTC.

A word on this clonotype: At one of its ends the junction is not consistent with the germline gene, which may arise from a read error. The rearrangement links TRBV11-1 to TRBJ2-2; TRBD1 or TRBD2 may be the D gene (5 bases each). CDR3 length equals 15 residues. Germline V gene lookup returns CDR1 SGHAT and CDR2 FQDESV (reference sequence). The CDR3 region is CASNFLEGNTGELFF. CDR3 nucleotides: TGTGCCAGCAACTTCCTAGAGGGGAACACCGGGGAACTGTTTTTT. Together with reference TRBV11-1 and TRBJ2-2, the CDR3 gives the full variable domain: EAEVAQSPRYKITEKSQAVAFWCDPISGHATLYWYRQILGQGPELLVQFQDESVVDDSQLPKDRFSAERLKGVDSTLKIQPAELGDSAMYLCASNFLEGNTGELFFGEGSRLTVL.

Notes on this clonotype: One junction end does not reproduce the germline sequence, and a read error may be involved. The chain couples TRBV6-2 or TRBV6-3 to TRBJ2-4; 7 positions match TRBD1. The CDR3 has 13 amino acids. Germline CDR1 MNHEY, CDR2 SVGEGT. The CDR3, as DNA: TGTGCCAGCAGTCCACAGGGGAATGACATTCAATACTTC. Its protein is CASSPQGNDIQYF.

Points on this clonotype: This could be a read error, since a much larger clone is one nucleotide away. The rearrangement links TRBV7-2 to TRBJ2-7; tentatively, D is TRBD2 (6 bases). This CDR3 has 14 amino acids. Germline CDR1 reads SGHTA; CDR2 reads FQGNSA. The V end lost 2 bases, the J end lost 6 bases, and 14 bases lay between the germline ends. The CDR3 nucleotides read TGTGCCAGCAGCTTAAGTCCCCCCGGGGGCGAGCAGTACTTC. This codes for CASSLSPPGGEQYF.

Worth noting for this clonotype: At one end the junction does not follow the germline gene, possibly because of a read error. This sequence joins TRBV4-2 and TRBJ1-2; D gene unclear. In germline, CDR1 is LGHNA, CDR2 YNFKEQ. The CDR3 spans 15 residues. CDR3 region: CASSQGEGKNYGYTF. The CDR3 coding sequence is TGTGCCAGCAGTCAAGGTGAAGGGAAGAACTATGGCTACACCTTC.

Comments on this clonotype: An end of the junction does not agree with germline; a read error may underlie this. This chain's CDR3 is CSFWTDSGNAIYF. The CDR3 DNA reads TGCAGCTTCTGGACTGACTCGGGAAACGCCATATATTTT. V usage is TRBV29-1 and J usage is TRBJ1-3; no reliable D call. The CDR3 sequence is 13 residues long. Germline CDR1 SQVTM, CDR2 ANQGSEA.

The rearrangement uses TRBV5-1 and TRBJ2-6; 8 bases are shared with TRBD1. V shed 6 bases, J shed 4 bases, and the junction held 6 bases outside the gene matches. The CDR3 extends over 15 amino acids. The germline CDR1 and CDR2 sequences are SGHRS and YFSETQ. This CDR3 is CASTQGAPGANVLTF. DNA for the CDR3: TGCGCCAGCACCCAGGGGGCGCCCGGGGCCAACGTCCTGACTTTC.

The rearrangement uses TRBV20-1 and TRBJ2-2; weak D call: TRBD2 (5 bases). CDR3 size: 16 residues. The germline CDR1 and CDR2 sequences are DFQATT and SNEGSKA (reference sequence). Trimming removed 3 bases at V and 2 bases at J, with 16 bases between. Here the CDR3 DNA reads TGCAGTGCTAGTGATTATGCCGGGAACAACACCGGGGAGCTGTTTTTT. Protein product: CSASDYAGNNTGELFF.

The V and J genes are TRBV4-2 and TRBJ2-1; TRBD2 is a possible D gene (5 bases). The CDR3 runs to 16 residues. CDR1 and CDR2 from the germline V gene are LGHNA and YNFKEQ. Trimming cost V 4 bases and J 4 bases, with 17 bases left between them. The CDR3 bases are TGTGCCAGCAGCCGGACTGGGATGGACTCATACAATGAGCAGTTCTTC. Its translation: CASSRTGMDSYNEQFF.